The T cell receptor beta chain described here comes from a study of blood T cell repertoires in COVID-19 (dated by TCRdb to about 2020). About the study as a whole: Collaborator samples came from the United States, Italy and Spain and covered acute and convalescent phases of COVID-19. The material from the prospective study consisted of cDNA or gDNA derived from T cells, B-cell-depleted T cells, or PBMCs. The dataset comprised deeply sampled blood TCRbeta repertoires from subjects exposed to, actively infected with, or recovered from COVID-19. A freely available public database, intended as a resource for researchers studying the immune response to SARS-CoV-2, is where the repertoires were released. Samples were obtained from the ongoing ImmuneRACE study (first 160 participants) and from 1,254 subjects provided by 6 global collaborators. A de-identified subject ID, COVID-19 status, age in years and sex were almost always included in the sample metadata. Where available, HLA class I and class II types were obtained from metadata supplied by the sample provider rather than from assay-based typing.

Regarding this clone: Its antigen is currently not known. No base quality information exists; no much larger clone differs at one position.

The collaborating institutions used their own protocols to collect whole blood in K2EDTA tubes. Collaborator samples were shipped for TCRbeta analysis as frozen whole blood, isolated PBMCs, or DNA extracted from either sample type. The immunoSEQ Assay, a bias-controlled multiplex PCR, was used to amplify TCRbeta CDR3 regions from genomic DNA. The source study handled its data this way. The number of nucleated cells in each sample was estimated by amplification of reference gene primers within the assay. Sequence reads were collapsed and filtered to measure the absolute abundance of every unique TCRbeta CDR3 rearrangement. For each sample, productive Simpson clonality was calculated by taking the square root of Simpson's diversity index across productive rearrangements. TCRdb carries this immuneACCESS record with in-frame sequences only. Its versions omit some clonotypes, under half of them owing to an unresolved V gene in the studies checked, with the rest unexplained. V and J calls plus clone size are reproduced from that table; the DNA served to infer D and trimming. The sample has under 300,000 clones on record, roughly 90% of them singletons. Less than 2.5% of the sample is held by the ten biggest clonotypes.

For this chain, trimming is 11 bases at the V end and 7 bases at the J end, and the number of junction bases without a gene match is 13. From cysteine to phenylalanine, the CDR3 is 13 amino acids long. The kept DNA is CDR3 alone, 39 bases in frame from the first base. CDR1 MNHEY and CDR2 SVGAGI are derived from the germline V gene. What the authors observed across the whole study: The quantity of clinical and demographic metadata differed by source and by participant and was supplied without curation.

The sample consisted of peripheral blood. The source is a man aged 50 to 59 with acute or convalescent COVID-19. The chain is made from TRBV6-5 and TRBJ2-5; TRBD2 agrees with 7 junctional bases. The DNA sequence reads TGTGCCTGCTACACGGAGCGGGGTATGACCCAGTACTTC. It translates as CACYTERGMTQYF.